These 26 T cell receptor beta chains originate from one sample sequenced in a study of cytomegalovirus exposure and HLA in healthy donors. The PCR made use of 60 Vbeta and 13 Jbeta primers. Clones were sequenced by immunoSEQ multiplex PCR, and TCRdb holds only the in-frame ones, with some missing. Altogether hundreds of thousands of clones are present, approximately 82% being singletons, with the ten largest covering over 0.5%. Material for sequencing was PBMCs. These receptors were taken from a middle-aged woman in good health and CMV-seronegative.

The chain carries TRBV4-1 and TRBJ1-1; TRBD1 is a possible D gene (5 bases). Looked up from germline, CDR1 is MGHRA and CDR2 is YSYEKL. V lost 0 bases to trimming and J lost 2 bases, with 16 bases between them. The length of the CDR3 is 17 residues. The CDR3: CASSQDPGSPSNTEAFF. The CDR3 region has the DNA TGCGCCAGCAGCCAAGATCCAGGGTCCCCTTCCAACACTGAAGCTTTCTTT.

The chain combines TRBV9 with TRBJ1-2; 7 nucleotides line up with TRBD1. The CDR3 runs 16 residues. Germline values: CDR1 SGDLS, CDR2 YYNGEE. The V gene end was trimmed by 4 bases and the J gene end by 6 bases; junction bases not matched to a gene: 15. Written as DNA, the CDR3 is TGTGCCAGCAGCTTACGGACAGGTTCAGGGGGGAATGGCTACACCTTC. Translating gives CASSLRTGSGGNGYTF.

This chain connects TRBV7-2 to TRBJ1-6; no clear D gene. Germline assignment: CDR1 SGHTA and CDR2 FQGNSA. V was cut by 8 bases and J by 7 bases, with 9 bases left in between. The CDR3 sequence is 12 residues long. DNA of the CDR3: TGTGCCAGCGGCCGATCGAATTCACCCCTCCACTTT. The encoded protein is CASGRSNSPLHF. Full variable domain (missing parts from reference TRBV7-2 and TRBJ1-6): GAGVSQSPSNKVTEKGKDVELRCDPISGHTALYWYRQSLGQGLEFLIYFQGNSAPDKSGLPSDRFSAERTGGSVSTLTIQRTQQEDSAVYLCASGRSNSPLHFGNGTRLTVT.

The chain is built from TRBV27 and TRBJ1-1, with D hard to call. The CDR3 sequence is 13 residues long. CDR1 and CDR2 from the germline V gene are MNHEY and SMNVEV (reference sequence). V gave up 3 bases and J gave up 0 bases, with 5 bases separating them. DNA of the CDR3: TGTGCCAGCAGTTTCCTCTTGAACACTGAAGCTTTCTTT. Amino acids: CASSFLLNTEAFF.

The chain couples TRBV5-5 to TRBJ2-1; 8 nucleotides match TRBD1. Germline V gene data show CDR1 as SGHKS and CDR2 as YYEKEE (reference sequence). CDR3 length equals 15 residues. J lost 1 base, V lost 8 bases, and 8 bases had no gene match. CDR3 region: CASTGQGPSYNEQFF. The CDR3 DNA is TGTGCCAGTACCGGACAGGGTCCATCCTACAATGAGCAGTTCTTC.

A few counts support this clone. CDR3 loop: CASSLEGGLGNQPQHF. CDR3 nucleotides: TGTGCCAGCAGCTTAGAGGGGGGGCTTGGCAATCAGCCCCAGCATTTT. This rearrangement joins TRBV7-8 to TRBJ1-5, with D perhaps matching TRBD1 (6 bases). The CDR3 is 16 residues long. V was shortened by 1 base and J by 2 bases, with 12 bases between the two germline ends. Per germline, CDR1 SGHVS and CDR2 FQNEAQ.

In this sample, this clone turned up a few times. The chain joins TRBV5-4 to TRBJ1-5; D gene uncertain. V gave up 0 bases and J gave up 2 bases, with 9 bases separating them. This CDR3 spans 15 amino acids. CDR1 SGHNT and CDR2 YYREEE come from the germline V gene (reference sequence). In nucleotides, the CDR3 is TGTGCCAGCAGCTTGGATCCTTATGGCAATCAGCCCCAGCATTTT. It specifies CASSLDPYGNQPQHF.

V usage is TRBV19 and J usage is TRBJ2-4, with TRBD1 identical over 11 bases. Germline CDR1 reads LNHDA; CDR2 reads SQIVND (reference sequence). The CDR3 covers 15 residues. J was trimmed by 6 bases and V by 3 bases; bases with no gene match: 4. For the CDR3, the DNA is TGTGCCAGTAGTATCGGGGGACAGGGGGGAAACATTCAGTACTTC. Its translation: CASSIGGQGGNIQYF.

The chain links TRBV19 to TRBJ1-3, with TRBD1 matching over 8 bases. V lost 6 bases to trimming and J lost 0 bases; unmatched junction nucleotides: 7. The CDR3 covers 16 residues. Germline V gives CDR1 LNHDA, CDR2 SQIVND (reference sequence). CDR3 sequence (DNA): TGTGCCAGTAGCCTGCTGGACAGGGCCTCTGGAAACACCATATATTTT. The encoded protein is CASSLLDRASGNTIYF.

The sample holds a few counts of this clone. The V and J genes are TRBV5-6 and TRBJ2-7, with a possible D match to TRBD2 (5 bases). The germline V gene has CDR1 SGHDT and CDR2 YYEEEE. Between the trimmed V and J ends, which lost 2 bases and 3 bases, there was a span of 9 bases. The CDR3 consists of 13 residues. The chain's CDR3 is CASSFREYYEQYF. CDR3 DNA: TGTGCCAGCAGCTTTCGGGAATACTACGAGCAGTACTTC.

The V gene is TRBV7-8, the J gene TRBJ1-5; 7 bases line up with TRBD1. CDR1 is SGHVS, CDR2 FQNEAQ, per germline. CDR3 length equals 14 residues. V lost 4 bases to trimming and J lost 3 bases; unmatched junction nucleotides: 3. CDR3 region: CASSWTGPNQPQHF. The DNA for the CDR3 is TGTGCCAGCAGCTGGACAGGCCCCAATCAGCCCCAGCATTTT.

This sequence joins TRBV19 and TRBJ2-7, with 9 nucleotides matching TRBD1. This CDR3 has 13 amino acids. The junction had 4 bases not matched to a gene; V was cut back by 4 bases and J by 6 bases. CDR1 and CDR2 from the germline V gene are LNHDA and SQIVND (reference sequence). In nucleotides, the CDR3 is TGTGCCAGTAGTAGAGGACAGGGGACCGAGCAGTACTTC. This translates into CASSRGQGTEQYF.

As regards this clone: One junction end disagrees with the germline gene, perhaps due to a read error. This chain connects TRBV6-5 to TRBJ1-3, with D possibly matching TRBD1 (6 bases). Per the germline V gene, CDR1 is MNHEY and CDR2 is SVGAGI. This CDR3 region has 15 residues. CDR3 in DNA: TGTGCCAGCAGTTACCCCTCCCTTCCGGGTCTCTGGGGGCTTTTT. Its translation is CASSYPSLPGLWGLF.

V gene TRBV5-6 combines with J gene TRBJ2-2; 7 bases map to TRBD2. This CDR3 has 17 residues. Germline V lookup: CDR1 SGHDT, CDR2 YYEEEE. V shed 2 bases, J shed 2 bases, and the junction held 9 bases outside the gene matches. The CDR3, as DNA: TGTGCCAGCAGCTTATTGGGGGGGGGATCTAACACCGGGGAGCTGTTTTTT. Protein product: CASSLLGGGSNTGELFF.

This chain links TRBV4-1 with TRBJ1-6; 10 positions agree with TRBD1. J gave up 7 bases and V 4 bases, and 4 bases lay outside the gene matches. The CDR3 runs 15 residues. Germline CDR1 and CDR2: MGHRA and YSYEKL. The CDR3 sequence: CASSPRQGANSPLHF. CDR3 in DNA: TGCGCCAGCAGCCCTCGACAGGGGGCAAATTCACCCCTCCACTTT.

This sequence joins TRBV18 and TRBJ2-2; 8 positions match TRBD1. CDR1 and CDR2 from the germline V gene are KGHSH and LQKENI. The V gene end was trimmed by 3 bases and the J gene end by 7 bases; junction bases not matched to a gene: 10. The CDR3 runs 16 residues. The DNA for the CDR3 is TGTGCCAGCTCACCCCCAAGTCAGGGGGCTATCGGGGAGCTGTTTTTT. Its protein product is CASSPPSQGAIGELFF.

This chain links TRBV6-1 with TRBJ2-1, with 9 bases identical to TRBD1. The CDR3 consists of 14 residues. The V gene's germline CDR1 is MNHNS and CDR2 SASEGT. V shed 4 bases, J shed 7 bases, and the junction held 5 bases outside the gene matches. CDR3 nucleotides: TGTGCCAGCAGTGTACAGGGGGCCGTAAATGAGCAGTTCTTC. The encoded protein is CASSVQGAVNEQFF.

There are a few counts of this clone. This chain links TRBV10-3 with TRBJ2-7; D not certain. This CDR3 comprises 12 residues. Germline V CDR1 and CDR2: ENHRY, SYGVKD. Trimming removed 8 bases from V and 3 bases from J, with 11 bases in between. The CDR3 here is CAIAPTIYEQYF. CDR3 coding DNA: TGTGCCATCGCGCCCACGATCTACGAGCAGTACTTC.

The chain couples TRBV13 to TRBJ2-7, with D possibly TRBD1 on 6 matching bases. V lost 2 bases and J 6 bases, leaving 14 bases between the germline ends. The CDR3 consists of 14 residues. CDR1 and CDR2 from the germline V gene are PRHDT and FYEKMQ (reference sequence). This chain's CDR3 is CASSLNQGLGEQYF. In DNA form, the CDR3 reads TGTGCCAGCAGCTTAAATCAGGGGTTGGGCGAGCAGTACTTC.

For the CDR3, the DNA is TGTGCCAGCTCACGCCCACAGGGTGGCACTGAAGCTTTCTTT. It specifies CASSRPQGGTEAFF. The chain uses TRBV18 and TRBJ1-1; maybe TRBD1 (6 bases). CDR1 is KGHSH, CDR2 LQKENI, per germline. The germline V and J ends were trimmed by 4 bases and 4 bases, with 13 bases remaining between them. The CDR3 is 14 amino acids.

The V and J genes are TRBV10-1 and TRBJ2-3; TRBD1 matches 10 bases. The germline V gene encodes CDR1 WNHNN and CDR2 SYGVQD (reference sequence). J lost 6 bases, V lost 4 bases, and 7 bases had no gene match. This CDR3 is built from 15 residues. CDR3 DNA sequence: TGCGCCAGCAGTGGGGACAGGGGACCTTTGGATACGCAGTATTTT. Translating it yields CASSGDRGPLDTQYF.

About this clone: An end of the junction differs from the germline gene, which may be a read error. The rearrangement uses TRBV7-7 and TRBJ2-5; 9 bases are a match to TRBD2. Germline loops: CDR1 SSHAT, CDR2 FNYEAQ (reference sequence). The CDR3 length is 13 residues. The DNA of the CDR3 is TGTGCTAGCAGCGATAGCGGGAGAGAGACCCAGTACTTC. Protein product: CASSDSGRETQYF.

This clone was picked up one time. V is TRBV5-1 and J is TRBJ1-2; the D is unclear. Germline V CDR1 and CDR2: SGHRS, YFSETQ. The length of the CDR3 is 12 residues. The ends were cut back, 0 bases at V and 6 bases at J, with 6 bases in the middle. DNA for the CDR3: TGCGCCAGCAGCTTGGATCAGGATGGCTACACCTTC. It codes for CASSLDQDGYTF.

The V gene is TRBV9, the J gene TRBJ2-3, with 11 bases lining up with TRBD2. The CDR3 is made up of 20 amino acids. CDR1 is SGDLS and CDR2 is YYNGEE in the germline V gene. V lost 0 bases, J lost 2 bases, and 14 bases stayed unmatched. CDR3 nucleotide sequence: TGTGCCAGCAGCGTAGGAGCGGTTGGGCTAGCGGGGGGCCACACAGATACGCAGTATTTT. Translation: CASSVGAVGLAGGHTDTQYF.

CDR3 residues: CASSLTRTGAPEAFF. The CDR3 nucleotides are TGTGCCAGCAGCCTCACCCGGACAGGGGCCCCTGAAGCTTTCTTT. This chain uses TRBV13 with TRBJ1-1; 9 nucleotides align to TRBD1. This CDR3 region has 15 residues. J lost 6 bases, V lost 5 bases, and 10 bases had no gene match. The germline V gene encodes CDR1 PRHDT and CDR2 FYEKMQ (reference sequence).

V and J are TRBV20-1 and TRBJ1-1; no reliable D call. Germline V CDR1 and CDR2: DFQATT, SNEGSKA (reference sequence). Trimming removed 6 bases from V and 4 bases from J, with 9 bases in between. The CDR3 totals 11 residues. The CDR3 sequence: CSAGDPTEAFF. CDR3 DNA sequence: TGCAGTGCCGGAGACCCCACTGAAGCTTTCTTT.